This T cell receptor (beta chain) was identified in a study of cytomegalovirus exposure and HLA in healthy donors. V shed 1 base and J 6 bases; nucleotides not matched to a gene: 3. The CDR3 runs to 15 residues. The V gene's germline CDR1 is MNHNS and CDR2 SASEGT. The study ran its PCR with 60 Vbeta and 13 Jbeta primers. The data were produced by immunoSEQ multiplex PCR, yet TCRdb's version contains in-frame clones alone and is incomplete. The repertoire consists of 120,000 to 150,000 clones, with about 75% occurring once and the leading ten covering 1.7%. The source is a woman aged 25 to 39 in good health and CMV-seronegative. The chain combines TRBV6-1 with TRBJ2-2; 9 positions match TRBD2. Sequencing was carried out using PBMCs. CDR3 sequence: CASSEVSGSAGELFF. Here the CDR3 DNA reads TGTGCCAGCAGTGAAGTTAGCGGGAGTGCCGGGGAGCTGTTTTTT.